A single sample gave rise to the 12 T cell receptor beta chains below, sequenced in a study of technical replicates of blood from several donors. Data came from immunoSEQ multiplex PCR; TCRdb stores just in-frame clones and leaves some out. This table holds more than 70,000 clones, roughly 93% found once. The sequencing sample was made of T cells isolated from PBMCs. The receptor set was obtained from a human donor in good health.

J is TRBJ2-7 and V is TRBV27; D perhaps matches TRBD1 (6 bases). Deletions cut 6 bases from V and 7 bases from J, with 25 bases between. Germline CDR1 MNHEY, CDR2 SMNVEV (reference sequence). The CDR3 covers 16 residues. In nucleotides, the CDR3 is TGTGCCAGCAGGGGTATGACAGGAACCCTCTACTGGGAGCAGTACTTC. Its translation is CASRGMTGTLYWEQYF.

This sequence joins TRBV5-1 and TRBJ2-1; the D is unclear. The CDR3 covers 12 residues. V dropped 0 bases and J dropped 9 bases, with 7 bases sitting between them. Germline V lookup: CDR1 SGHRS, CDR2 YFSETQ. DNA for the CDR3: TGCGCCAGCAGCTTGGTAAGCGCTGAGCAGTTCTTC. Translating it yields CASSLVSAEQFF.

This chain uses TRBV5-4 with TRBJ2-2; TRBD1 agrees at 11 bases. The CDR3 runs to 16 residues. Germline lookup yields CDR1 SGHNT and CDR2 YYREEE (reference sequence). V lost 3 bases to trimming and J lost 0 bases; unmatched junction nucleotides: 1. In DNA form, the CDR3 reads TGTGCCAGCAGCTGGGGACAGGGGGCGAACACCGGGGAGCTGTTTTTT. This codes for CASSWGQGANTGELFF.

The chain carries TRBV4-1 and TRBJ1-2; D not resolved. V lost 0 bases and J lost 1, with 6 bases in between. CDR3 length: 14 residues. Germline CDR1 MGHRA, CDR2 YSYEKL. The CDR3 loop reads CASSQDEVNYGYTF. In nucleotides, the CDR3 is TGCGCCAGCAGCCAAGACGAGGTTAACTATGGCTACACCTTC.

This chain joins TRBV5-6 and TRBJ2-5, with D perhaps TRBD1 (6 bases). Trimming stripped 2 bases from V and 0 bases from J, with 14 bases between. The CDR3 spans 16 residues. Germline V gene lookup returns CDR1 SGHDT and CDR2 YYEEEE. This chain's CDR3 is CASSFSLGTNQETQYF. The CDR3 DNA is TGTGCCAGCAGCTTCTCACTCGGGACAAACCAAGAGACCCAGTACTTC.

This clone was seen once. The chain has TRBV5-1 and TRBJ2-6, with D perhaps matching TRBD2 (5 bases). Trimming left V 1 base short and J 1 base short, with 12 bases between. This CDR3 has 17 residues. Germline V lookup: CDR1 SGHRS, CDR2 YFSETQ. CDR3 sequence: CASSLRSRESGANVLTF. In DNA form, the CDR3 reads TGCGCCAGCAGCTTGCGCTCGAGGGAGTCTGGGGCCAACGTCCTGACTTTC.

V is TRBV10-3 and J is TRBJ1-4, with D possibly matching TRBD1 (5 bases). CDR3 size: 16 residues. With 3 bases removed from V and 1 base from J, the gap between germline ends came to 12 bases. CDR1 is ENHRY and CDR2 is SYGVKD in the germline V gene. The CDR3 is CAISEMADRTNEKLFF. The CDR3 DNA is TGTGCCATCAGTGAAATGGCCGACAGAACTAATGAAAAACTGTTTTTT.

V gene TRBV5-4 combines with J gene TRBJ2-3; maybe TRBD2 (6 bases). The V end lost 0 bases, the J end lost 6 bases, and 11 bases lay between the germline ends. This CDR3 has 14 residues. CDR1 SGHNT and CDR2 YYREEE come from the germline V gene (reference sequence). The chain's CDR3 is CASSLAAGKDTQYF. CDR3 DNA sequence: TGTGCCAGCAGCTTGGCGGCGGGAAAGGATACGCAGTATTTT.

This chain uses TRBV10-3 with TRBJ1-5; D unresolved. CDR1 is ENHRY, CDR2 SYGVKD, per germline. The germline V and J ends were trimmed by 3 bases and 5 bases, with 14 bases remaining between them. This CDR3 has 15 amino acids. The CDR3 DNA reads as TGTGCCATCAGTGAACAGTCGTACGGTTATCAGCCCCAGCATTTT. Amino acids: CAISEQSYGYQPQHF.

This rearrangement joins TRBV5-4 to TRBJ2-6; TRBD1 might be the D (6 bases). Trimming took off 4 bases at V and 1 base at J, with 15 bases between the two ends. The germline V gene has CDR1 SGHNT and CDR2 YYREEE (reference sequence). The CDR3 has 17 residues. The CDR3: CASSAGQTSSGANVLTF. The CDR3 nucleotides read TGTGCCAGCAGCGCAGGACAGACCTCATCTGGGGCCAACGTCCTGACTTTC.

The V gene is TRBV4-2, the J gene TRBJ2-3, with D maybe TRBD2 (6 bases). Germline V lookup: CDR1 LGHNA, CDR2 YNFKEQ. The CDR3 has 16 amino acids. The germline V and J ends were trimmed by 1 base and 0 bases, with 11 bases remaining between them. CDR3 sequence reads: CASSQGQRASTDTQYF. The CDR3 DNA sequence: TGTGCCAGCAGCCAAGGTCAGCGGGCGAGCACAGATACGCAGTATTTT.

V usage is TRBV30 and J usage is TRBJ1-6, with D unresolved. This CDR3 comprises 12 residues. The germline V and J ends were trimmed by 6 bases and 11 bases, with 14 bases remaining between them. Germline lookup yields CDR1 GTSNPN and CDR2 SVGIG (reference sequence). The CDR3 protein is CACGFNGPPLHF. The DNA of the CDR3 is TGTGCCTGTGGTTTTAATGGGCCACCCCTCCACTTT.